This TCR beta chain was sequenced for a study of T cell changes during pregnancy in multiple sclerosis. The CDR3 extends over 16 amino acids. J was trimmed by 2 bases and V by 1 base; bases with no gene match: 9. Germline values: CDR1 SGHRS, CDR2 YFSETQ. This table comes from immunoSEQ multiplex PCR, and its TCRdb copy is limited to in-frame clones, with some not included. The sample holds approximately 68,000 clones, 91% seen once. The rearrangement uses TRBV5-1 and TRBJ2-7; 7 nucleotides align to TRBD1. This TCR was recovered from a female donor in good health, enrolled as a control in a pregnancy study. Source: peripheral blood, taken in the third trimester of pregnancy. CDR3 residues: CASSLNRQGPPYEQYF. The CDR3 DNA reads as TGCGCCAGCAGCTTGAACCGACAGGGACCCCCCTACGAGCAGTACTTC.